The text below deals with one TCR beta chain. Its matching antigen is unknown. The sample originates from a study of beta chain features in type 1 diabetes. Across the whole study: Researchers looked at fewer than 110 million sorted cells across all samples. Overall study results and limits: Equally in patients and controls, PCR might preferentially amplify shorter templates.

Reverse transcribing all isolated RNA meant expressed TCRB transcripts were sequenced. Naive, central memory and regulatory T cell samples averaged about 3.57 million immunoSEQ reads each. TCRdb keeps only in-frame clones here, not all; method: immunoSEQ multiplex PCR. Found here are over 150,000 clones, around 8% of them singletons; the top ten hold about 0.6%. Trimming took off 1 base at V and 2 bases at J, with 16 bases between the two ends. There are 17 residues in the CDR3. Looked up from germline, CDR1 is MNHEY and CDR2 is SMNVEV (reference sequence). V gene TRBV27 combines with J gene TRBJ2-3; tentatively, D is TRBD2 (6 bases). The source of this sequence is a man younger than 35 in good health. Sequenced sample: central memory CD4+ T cells from blood. This chain's CDR3 is CASSLLGRWGVTDTQYF. CDR3 DNA sequence: TGTGCCAGCAGTTTATTAGGCAGGTGGGGGGTCACAGATACGCAGTATTTT.